This T cell receptor beta chain was recovered during a study of blood T cell repertoires in COVID-19. The assay was immunoSEQ multiplex PCR, and TCRdb's table has in-frame clones only and misses some. Of hundreds of thousands of clones listed, approximately 82% were seen once; the top ten hold 7.5% to 9%. Losses at the gene ends were 5 bases for V and 2 bases for J; bases not matched to a gene: 10. The CDR3 totals 16 residues. Germline-derived CDR1 and CDR2 are SGHTA and FQGNSA. This receptor was taken from a woman in her fifties or sixties with acute or convalescent COVID-19. Source material: peripheral blood. The chain has TRBV7-2 and TRBJ2-5; the match to TRBD2 covers 8 bases. CDR3 amino acids: CASSGQSGRRQETQYF. CDR3 DNA sequence: TGTGCCAGCAGCGGCCAGAGCGGGAGACGACAAGAGACCCAGTACTTC.